What follows describes a single T cell receptor beta chain. It lacks a known antigen. Base qualities are not provided; no much larger clone lies one nucleotide away. Including cysteine and phenylalanine, the CDR3 has 15 amino acids. Only CDR3 DNA remains: 45 bases, in frame from the first base. V is pruned by 2 bases and J by 2 bases, leaving 0 bases of the junction without a gene match. The germline V gene gives CDR1 as SNHLY and CDR2 as FYNNEI. TCRbeta CDR3 regions were amplified from genomic DNA by means of the immunoSEQ Assay, a bias-controlled multiplex PCR. Per the authors' processing: The number of nucleated cells in each sample was estimated by amplification of reference gene primers within the assay. Sequence reads were collapsed and filtered to measure the absolute abundance of every unique TCRbeta CDR3 rearrangement. Productive Simpson clonality was computed per sample as the square root of Simpson's diversity index over productive rearrangements. The immuneACCESS repertoire file appears here via TCRdb, limited to in-frame rearrangements. These files lack a portion of the clones; in checked studies, under half of the deficit traces to unresolved V genes, and the cause of the others is not known. D and trimming were read from the DNA, whereas the V and J calls and clone size are those reported in that table. A total of some 180,000 clones appear in this sample, over 80% of them only once. Around 3.1% of the sample is in the top ten clones.

In the prospective study, participants were 18 to 89 years old, resided in 24 geographic areas of the United States, and were enrolled through a virtual design. Cohort assignment in the prospective study relied on participant-reported clinical history from a screening survey and a study questionnaire. Exposed participants had been in contact with someone with a PCR-confirmed or clinician-diagnosed COVID-19 case within 2 weeks of study entry. Mobile phlebotomists in the prospective study collected whole blood, serum and a nasopharyngeal or oropharyngeal swab from every participant. Prospective study participants could optionally give additional blood draws and questionnaires over a roughly two-month period. Blood samples from the prospective study were shipped frozen or at room temperature prior to DNA extraction. This entry belongs to a study of blood T cell repertoires in COVID-19 (dated by TCRdb to 2018 to 2020). Context from the whole study: The collaborator samples originated in the United States, Italy and Spain and spanned the acute and convalescent phases of COVID-19. The prospective study material was composed of cDNA or gDNA derived from T cells, B-cell-depleted T cells, or PBMCs. The repertoires were released in a freely available public database intended as a resource for research on the immune response to SARS-CoV-2. The samples were drawn from two sources: the first 160 participants of the ongoing ImmuneRACE study, and 1,200 or so subjects contributed by 6 global collaborators. Where available, HLA class I and class II types were taken from metadata supplied by the sample provider and were not determined by assay-based typing. Subjects who had been exposed to COVID-19, were actively infected with it, or had recovered from it provided the deeply sampled blood TCRbeta repertoires that made up the dataset. Sample metadata almost always included a de-identified subject ID, COVID-19 status, age in years and sex.

Points the paper makes about the study in general: The amount of clinical and demographic metadata varied by source and participant and was provided uncurated.

Rearrangement joined TRBV2 to TRBJ2-1, with TRBD2 identical over 10 junction bases. Input material: PBMCs or T cells enriched from blood (not recorded which). The sequence was collected from a woman in her twenties or thirties who had been exposed to COVID-19. The nucleotide sequence reads as follows: TGTGCCAGCAGTGAAACTAGCGGGACCTACAATGAGCAGTTCTTC. Protein translation: CASSETSGTYNEQFF.